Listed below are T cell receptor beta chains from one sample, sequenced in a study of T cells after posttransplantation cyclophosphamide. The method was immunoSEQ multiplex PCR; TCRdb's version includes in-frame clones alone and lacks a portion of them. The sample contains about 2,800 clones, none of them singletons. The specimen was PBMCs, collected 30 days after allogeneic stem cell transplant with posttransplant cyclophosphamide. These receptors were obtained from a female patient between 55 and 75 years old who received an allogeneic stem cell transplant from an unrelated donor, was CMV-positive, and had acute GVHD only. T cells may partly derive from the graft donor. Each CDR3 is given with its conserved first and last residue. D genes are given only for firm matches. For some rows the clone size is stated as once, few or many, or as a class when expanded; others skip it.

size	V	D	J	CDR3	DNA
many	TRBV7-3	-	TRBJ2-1	CASSLEVSGNEQFF	TGTGCCAGCAGCTTAGAGGTTTCGGGCAATGAGCAGTTCTTC
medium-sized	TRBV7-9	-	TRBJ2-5	CASQQGIQETQYF	TGTGCCAGCCAACAGGGTATCCAAGAGACCCAGTACTTC
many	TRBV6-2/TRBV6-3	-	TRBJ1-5	CAIAAQGRGNQPQHF	TGTGCCATCGCCGCCCAGGGGAGAGGCAATCAGCCCCAGCATTTT
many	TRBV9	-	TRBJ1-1	CASSAPGGANTEAFF	TGTGCCAGCAGCGCCCCTGGGGGCGCGAACACTGAAGCTTTCTTT
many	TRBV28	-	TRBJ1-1	CASSLVHYTEAFF	TGTGCCAGCAGTTTGGTACATTACACTGAAGCTTTCTTT
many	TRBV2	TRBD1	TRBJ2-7	CASGGWTGANAEQYF	TGTGCCAGCGGGGGATGGACAGGGGCTAATGCCGAGCAGTACTTC
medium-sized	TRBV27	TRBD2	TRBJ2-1	CASSSWTSRNEQFF	TGTGCCAGCAGTTCGTGGACTAGTCGCAATGAGCAGTTCTTC
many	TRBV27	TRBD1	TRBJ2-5	CASGTGVRVETQYF	TGTGCCAGCGGAACAGGGGTCCGGGTAGAGACCCAGTACTTC
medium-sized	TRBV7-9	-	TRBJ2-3	CASSSEITPRFLTQYF	TGTGCCAGCAGCTCCGAGATTACTCCTAGGTTTTTAACGCAGTATTTT
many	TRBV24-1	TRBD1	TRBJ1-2	CATSDPGQGINYGYTF	TGTGCCACCAGTGACCCTGGACAGGGCATTAACTATGGCTACACCTTC
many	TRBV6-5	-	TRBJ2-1	CASSYVSSEQFF	TGTGCCAGCAGTTACGTTTCTAGTGAGCAGTTCTTC
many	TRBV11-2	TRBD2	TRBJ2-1	CASSLDESGRGDEQFF	TGTGCCAGCAGCTTAGATGAGAGCGGGAGAGGAGATGAGCAGTTCTTC
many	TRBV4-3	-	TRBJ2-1	CASSQEWGVSYNEQFF	TGCGCCAGCAGCCAAGAATGGGGGGTAAGCTACAATGAGCAGTTCTTC
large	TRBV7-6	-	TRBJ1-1	CASTLLGGVGTEAFF	TGTGCCAGCACCCTACTCGGGGGGGTAGGCACTGAAGCTTTCTTT
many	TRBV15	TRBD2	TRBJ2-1	CATSRDRRLAVYNEQFF	TGTGCCACCAGCAGAGATCGAAGACTAGCGGTGTACAATGAGCAGTTCTTC
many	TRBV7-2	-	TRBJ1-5	CASSLKGLQPQHF	TGTGCCAGCAGCTTAAAGGGGTTGCAGCCCCAGCATTTT
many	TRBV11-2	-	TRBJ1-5	CASSQGLLPNQPQHF	TGTGCCAGCAGCCAGGGACTTTTACCCAATCAGCCCCAGCATTTT
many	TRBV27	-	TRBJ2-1	CASSYGTPNEQFF	TGTGCCAGCAGTTACGGGACTCCCAATGAGCAGTTCTTC
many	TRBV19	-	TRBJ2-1	CASSPSRGLYNEQFF	TGTGCCAGTAGTCCCTCTAGGGGACTCTACAATGAGCAGTTCTTC
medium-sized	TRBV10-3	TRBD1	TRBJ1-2	CAIQGQGGFGYTF	TGTGCCATTCAGGGGCAGGGGGGCTTTGGCTACACCTTC
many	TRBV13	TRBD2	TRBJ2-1	CASSRSGGSYNEQFF	TGTGCCAGCAGCCGTAGCGGGGGTTCCTACAATGAGCAGTTCTTC
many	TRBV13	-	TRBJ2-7	CASSFQGFSYEQYF	TGTGCCAGCAGCTTTCAAGGGTTCTCCTACGAGCAGTACTTC
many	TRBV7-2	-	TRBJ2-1	CASSLVLANEQFF	TGTGCCAGCAGCTTAGTGTTAGCGAATGAGCAGTTCTTC
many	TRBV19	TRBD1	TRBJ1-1	CASSDDRASAEAFF	TGTGCCAGTAGTGATGACAGGGCCAGCGCTGAAGCTTTCTTT
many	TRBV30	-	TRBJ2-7	CAWSDDRILGYEQYF	TGTGCCTGGAGTGATGACAGGATCCTAGGCTACGAGCAGTACTTC
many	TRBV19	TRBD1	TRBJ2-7	CASSPGQGPYEQYF	TGTGCCAGTAGTCCCGGACAGGGACCCTACGAGCAGTACTTC
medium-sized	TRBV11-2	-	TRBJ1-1	CASSLSGNTEAFF	TGTGCCAGCAGCTTATCCGGGAACACTGAAGCTTTCTTT
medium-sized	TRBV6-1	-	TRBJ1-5	CASSDYSQPQHF	TGTGCCAGCAGTGATTATAGTCAGCCCCAGCATTTT
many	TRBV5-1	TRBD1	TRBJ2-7	CASSPETGDVSEQYF	TGCGCCAGCAGCCCGGAAACAGGGGACGTAAGCGAGCAGTACTTC
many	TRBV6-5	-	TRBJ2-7	CASEGSSYEQYF	TGTGCCAGCGAGGGCAGCTCCTACGAGCAGTACTTC
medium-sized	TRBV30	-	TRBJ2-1	CAWSKQGLLEQFF	TGTGCCTGGAGCAAGCAGGGACTCCTCGAGCAGTTCTTC
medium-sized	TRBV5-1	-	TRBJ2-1	CASMDSYNEQFF	TGCGCCAGCATGGACAGTTACAATGAGCAGTTCTTC
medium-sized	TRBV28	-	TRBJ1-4	CASLQLGEKLFF	TGTGCCAGTCTCCAACTCGGTGAAAAACTGTTTTTT
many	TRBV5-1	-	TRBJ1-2	CASSRLTGDAYGYTF	TGCGCCAGCAGCCGGTTGACAGGAGACGCCTATGGCTACACCTTC
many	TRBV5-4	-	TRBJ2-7	CASSFGRGSYEQYF	TGTGCCAGCAGCTTCGGCAGGGGCTCCTACGAGCAGTACTTC
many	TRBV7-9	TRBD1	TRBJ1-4	CASSPGQYNEKLFF	TGTGCCAGCAGCCCGGGACAGTATAATGAAAAACTGTTTTTT
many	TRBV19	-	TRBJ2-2	CASSIVAGGTGELFF	TGTGCCAGTAGTATAGTGGCAGGAGGGACCGGGGAGCTGTTTTTT
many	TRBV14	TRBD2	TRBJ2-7	CASSQVASGKYEQYF	TGTGCCAGCAGCCAAGTGGCTAGCGGGAAATACGAGCAGTACTTC
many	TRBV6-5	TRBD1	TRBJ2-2	CASTGQGTYTGELFF	TGTGCCAGCACGGGACAGGGAACATACACCGGGGAGCTGTTTTTT
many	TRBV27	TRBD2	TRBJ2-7	CASSSASGSYYEQYF	TGTGCCAGCAGTTCGGCTAGCGGGAGTTACTACGAGCAGTACTTC
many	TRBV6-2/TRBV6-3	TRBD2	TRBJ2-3	CASTNAGEPDTQYF	TGTGCCAGCACTAACGCGGGAGAACCAGATACGCAGTATTTT
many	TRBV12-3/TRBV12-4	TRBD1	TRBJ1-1	CASRWGQTNTEAFF	TGTGCCAGCAGGTGGGGACAGACTAACACTGAAGCTTTCTTT
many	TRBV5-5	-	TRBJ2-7	CASSFGGGTSYEQYF	TGTGCCAGCAGCTTTGGAGGGGGCACGTCCTACGAGCAGTACTTC
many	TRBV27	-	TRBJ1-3	CASSLGSGSGNTIYF	TGTGCCAGCAGTTTAGGGTCAGGGTCTGGAAACACCATATATTTT
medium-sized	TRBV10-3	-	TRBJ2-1	CAISESNLLPNNEQFF	TGTGCCATCAGTGAGTCGAACTTACTCCCAAACAATGAGCAGTTCTTC
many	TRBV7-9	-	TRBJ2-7	CASSRHTGTFSYEQYF	TGTGCCAGCAGCCGACACACCGGGACATTTTCCTACGAGCAGTACTTC
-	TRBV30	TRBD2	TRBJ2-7	CAWKTAGGQSEQYF	TGTGCCTGGAAGACAGCGGGGGGGCAAAGCGAGCAGTACTTC
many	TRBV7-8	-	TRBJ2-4	CASSFRAGAKNIQYF	TGTGCCAGCAGCTTTAGAGCCGGAGCCAAAAACATTCAGTACTTC
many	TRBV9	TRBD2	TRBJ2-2	CASSYSLAGGPPGELFF	TGTGCCAGCAGCTACTCTCTAGCGGGAGGGCCTCCCGGGGAGCTGTTTTTT
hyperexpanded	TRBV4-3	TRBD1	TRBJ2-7	CASSQRQGASYEQYF	TGCGCCAGCAGCCAACGACAGGGGGCCTCCTACGAGCAGTACTTC
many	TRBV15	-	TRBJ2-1	CATRRDISYNEQFF	TGTGCCACCAGACGGGACATCTCCTACAATGAGCAGTTCTTC
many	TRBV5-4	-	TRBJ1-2	CASPLDGGYTF	TGTGCCAGCCCACTCGATGGTGGCTACACCTTC
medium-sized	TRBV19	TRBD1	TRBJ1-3	CASSPGTAGNTIYF	TGTGCCAGTAGTCCGGGGACAGCTGGAAACACCATATATTTT
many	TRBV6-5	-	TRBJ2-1	CASSLNPRDEQFF	TGTGCCAGCAGCCTGAACCCCCGGGATGAGCAGTTCTTC
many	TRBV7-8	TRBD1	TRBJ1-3	CASSPGQGGFRNTIYF	TGTGCCAGCAGCCCGGGACAGGGTGGTTTCAGAAACACCATATATTTT